The clone carrying this TCR beta chain was found a few times. The data derive from a study of metastatic and nonmetastatic thyroid tumors. Study-wide background: Across blood and tumor or nodule tissue, repertoires from malignant and benign thyroid patients were compared with one another.

Per the original methods: Clinicopathological groups differed in CDR3, with these differences serving to build a distant-metastasis classifier for papillary thyroid cancer. With MiXCR, TCRdb called clones anew from the PCR reads. The V and J calls shown here were made by TCRdb, not taken from the authors' results. The profile shows roughly 20,000 clones, roughly 26% of them singletons. V was clipped by 5 bases and J by 5 bases; unmatched bases: 11. Germline V CDR1 and CDR2: MNHNS, SASEGT. The CDR3 is 16 residues long. Before thyroid surgery, none of the patients had received any treatment. Sequenced input: tumor tissue. This receptor was identified in a female donor with papillary thyroid cancer or a benign thyroid nodule (not recorded which). Some clones in this sample may be carry-over from other donors' samples. The chain has TRBV6-1 and TRBJ2-7, with 11 bases matching TRBD2. The CDR3 loop is CASSFISGRAVHEQYF. The CDR3 DNA follows: TGTGCCAGCAGTTTTATTAGCGGGAGGGCCGTTCACGAGCAGTACTTC.